One and the same sample provided the 29 T cell receptor beta chains below, sequenced in a study of tumor-infiltrating lymphocytes in oesophageal squamous cell carcinoma. TCRdb reprocessed the PCR reads via MiXCR and lists one record per CDR3 protein. The data show approximately 19,000 distinct CDR3 sequences, about two fifths seen once. The sequencing input was normal esophageal tissue next to the tumor. The source is a male donor with esophageal squamous cell carcinoma.

The chain uses TRBV7-6 and TRBJ2-3, with D possibly matching TRBD2 (5 bases). The J call may not be correct, given that the DNA end is closer to TRBJ2-7. CDR3 length: 12 amino acids. Germline V gives CDR1 SGHVS, CDR2 FNYEAQ. The CDR3 protein is CASSLPGNEQYF. CDR3 bases: TGTGCCAGCAGCTTACCCGGGAATGAGCAGTACTTC.

This chain links TRBV10-1 with TRBJ2-5, with a possible D match to TRBD2 (5 bases). The J call may be wrong; the DNA end is better matched by TRBJ2-1. The germline CDR1 and CDR2 sequences are WNHNN and SYGVQD (reference sequence). This CDR3 is 14 amino acids long. CDR3 region: CASSEIATDNEQFF. In DNA form, the CDR3 reads TGCGCCAGCAGTGAGATAGCGACGGACAATGAGCAGTTCTTC.

The V call is TRBV12-3 or TRBV12-4, the J call TRBJ2-7; D remains unclear. The CDR3 covers 12 residues. The V end lost 1 base, the J end lost 1 base, and 2 bases lay between the germline ends. The CDR3 coding sequence is TGTGCCAGCAGTTTAGGTTCCTACGAGCAGTACTTC. As protein: CASSLGSYEQYF.

This clonotype was counted only a few times. The V and J genes are TRBV5-1 and TRBJ2-3; 11 bases line up with TRBD2. The CDR3 totals 15 residues. The germline CDR1 and CDR2 sequences are SGHRS and YFSETQ. V shed 3 bases, J shed 3 bases, and the junction held 3 bases outside the gene matches. CDR3 bases: TGCGCCAGCAGCTCGAGACTAGCGGGAACAGATACGCAGTATTTT. It translates to CASSSRLAGTDTQYF.

In its sample, this clonotype was seen many times. The V gene is TRBV5-1, the J gene TRBJ1-2, with D perhaps TRBD1 (6 bases). The CDR3 has 15 residues. CDR1 and CDR2 from the germline V gene are SGHRS and YFSETQ. V was pared by 0 bases and J by 6 bases, with 15 bases between. CDR3 sequence (DNA): TGCGCCAGCAGCTTGGGGGTATACGAGGGGGATGGCTACACCTTC. Its translation: CASSLGVYEGDGYTF.

The chain couples TRBV5-5 to TRBJ1-2; 7 bases line up with TRBD1. CDR3 size: 15 residues. Germline trimming cut 0 bases from V and 2 bases from J; bases unmatched to any gene: 4. Germline lookup yields CDR1 SGHKS and CDR2 YYEKEE (reference sequence). The CDR3 coding sequence is TGTGCCAGCAGCTTGGTAAGGGGGCAGAACTATGGCTACACCTTC. Translated: CASSLVRGQNYGYTF.

This chain uses TRBV12-3 or TRBV12-4 with TRBJ2-1; a possible D gene is TRBD1 (6 bases). This CDR3 comprises 12 residues. The V end lost 7 bases, the J end lost 5 bases, and 9 bases lay between the germline ends. CDR3 DNA: TGTGCCAGCATCGGACAGAACAATGAGCAGTTCTTC. This encodes CASIGQNNEQFF.

The table lists this clonotype with many counts. A much larger clone sits a single nucleotide away, making a read error possible. The V gene is TRBV10-1, the J gene TRBJ2-5, with D perhaps TRBD2 (6 bases). Trimming cost V 1 base and J 11 bases, with 20 bases left between them. The CDR3 is made up of 15 amino acids. Germline lookup yields CDR1 WNHNN and CDR2 SYGVQD (reference sequence). The CDR3 DNA sequence: TGCGCCAGCAGTGAGTGGGGGGAGTCTTACAATGAGCAGTACTTC. Its translation: CASSEWGESYNEQYF.

This clonotype was picked up a small number of times. The chain carries TRBV5-1 and TRBJ2-5; D possibly corresponds to TRBD2 (6 bases). V lost 4 bases and J lost 6, with 22 bases in between. CDR3 length: 16 residues. Germline CDR1 is SGHRS and CDR2 is YFSETQ. This chain's CDR3 is CASSPSGTPGVKTQYF. The CDR3 DNA sequence: TGCGCCAGCAGCCCCTCCGGGACCCCGGGGGTTAAGACCCAGTACTTC.

This clonotype was detected a few times. The CDR3 region has the DNA TGTGCCAGCAGTTACGTCAGCTCCTACAATGAGCAGTTCTTC. Translation gives CASSYVSSYNEQFF. The V call is TRBV12-3 or TRBV12-4, the J call TRBJ2-1; D is uncertain. Trimming shortened V by 4 bases and J by 0 bases, and 7 bases separated the two germline ends. This CDR3 comprises 14 residues.

V is TRBV7-3 and J is TRBJ2-5, with D possibly being TRBD1 (5 bases). From germline, CDR1 is SGHTA and CDR2 FQGTGA. V gave up 5 bases and J gave up 11 bases, with 18 bases separating them. CDR3 length equals 13 residues. The CDR3 spells CASSPYVTDTQYF. In DNA form, the CDR3 reads TGTGCCAGCAGCCCCTACGTGACAGATACGCAGTACTTC.

The chain carries TRBV4-3 and TRBJ2-1, with TRBD2 matching 7 bases. With the DNA end fitting TRBJ2-7 better, the J assignment may be wrong. Per germline, CDR1 LGHNA and CDR2 YSLEER. The CDR3 covers 13 residues. CDR3 sequence reads: CASSPSGSYEQYF. Written as DNA, the CDR3 is TGCGCCAGCAGCCCTAGCGGCTCCTACGAGCAGTACTTC.

This clonotype counts as medium-sized. V is TRBV7-9 and J is TRBJ1-5; D is unclear. Germline CDR1 and CDR2: SEHNR and FQNEAQ (reference sequence). Trimming took 5 bases from V and 3 from J, leaving 11 bases between them. The CDR3 loop spans 14 amino acids. CDR3 in amino acids: CASSHPGPNQPQHF. In nucleotides, the CDR3 is TGTGCCAGCAGCCATCCAGGTCCCAATCAGCCCCAGCATTTT.

This chain joins TRBV7-9 and TRBJ2-6; D unresolved. Germline-derived CDR1 and CDR2 are SEHNR and FQNEAQ (reference sequence). The CDR3 sequence is 17 residues long. Deletions cut 2 bases from V and 0 bases from J, with 11 bases between. This CDR3 reads CASSLNTPSSGANVLTF. The CDR3 bases are TGTGCCAGCAGCTTAAACACCCCCAGCTCTGGGGCCAACGTCCTGACTTTC.

The chain has TRBV7-6 and TRBJ2-7, with 9 positions matching TRBD1. The end of the DNA is better explained by TRBJ2-1, so the J call may be wrong. CDR3 length equals 14 residues. Germline lookup yields CDR1 SGHVS and CDR2 FNYEAQ. Here the CDR3 DNA reads TGTGCCAGCAGCTTGGGGACAGGGATCCATGAGCAGTTCTTC. It codes for CASSLGTGIHEQFF.

In its sample, this clonotype was seen many times. The J gene is TRBJ2-7, the V gene TRBV6-1, with TRBD1 matching over 7 bases. Per the germline V gene, CDR1 is MNHNS and CDR2 is SASEGT. The CDR3 is 12 amino acids. J gave up 7 bases and V 6 bases, and 6 bases lay outside the gene matches. The CDR3, as DNA: TGTGCCAGCAGGACAGGGTACCATGAGCAGTACTTC. It codes for CASRTGYHEQYF.

This clonotype was counted ten times or more. The chain couples TRBV5-6 to TRBJ1-6; the D is unclear. This CDR3 has 13 amino acids. Trimming took 1 base from V and 5 from J, leaving 4 bases between them. CDR1 and CDR2 from the germline V gene are SGHDT and YYEEEE. CDR3 in amino acids: CASSLSNNSPLHF. The CDR3 DNA sequence: TGTGCCAGCAGCTTGTCCAATAATTCACCCCTCCACTTT.

The V gene is TRBV5-6, the J gene TRBJ2-5, with TRBD1 matching over 8 bases. The CDR3 spans 17 residues. J was trimmed by 4 bases and V by 1 base; bases with no gene match: 12. The V gene's germline CDR1 is SGHDT and CDR2 YYEEEE. This chain's CDR3 is CASSLTRAGGVLETQYF. The CDR3 DNA reads TGTGCCAGCAGCTTGACCCGGGCAGGGGGCGTATTAGAGACCCAGTACTTC. Full variable domain (outside the CDR3, taken from reference TRBV5-6 and TRBJ2-5): DAGVTQSPTHLIKTRGQQVTLRCSPKSGHDTVSWYQQALGQGPQFIFQYYEEEERQRGNFPDRFSGHQFPNYSSELNVNALLLGDSALYLCASSLTRAGGVLETQYFGPGTRLLVL.

The chain carries TRBV6-2 or TRBV6-3 and TRBJ2-3; 9 bases are a match to TRBD2. Matching the DNA end better, TRBJ2-1 makes the J call doubtful. Per germline, CDR1 MNHEY and CDR2 SVGEGT. The CDR3 runs 14 residues. The CDR3 nucleotides are TGTGCCAGCAGCTTAGCGGGAGATAACAATGAGCAGTTCTTC. Its protein product is CASSLAGDNNEQFF.

In its sample, this clonotype was seen many times. V usage is TRBV5-1 and J usage is TRBJ2-3, with a weak D call TRBD2 (6 bases). CDR1 is SGHRS and CDR2 is YFSETQ in the germline V gene. Deletions cut 0 bases from V and 0 bases from J, with 11 bases between. The CDR3 spans 16 residues. CDR3 sequence (DNA): TGCGCCAGCAGCTTGGTTGGCGGGACTAGCACAGATACGCAGTATTTT. It encodes CASSLVGGTSTDTQYF.

The CDR3 spells CASSRGLDRAHNEQFF. In DNA form, the CDR3 reads TGTGCCAGCAGCCGAGGGTTGGACCGCGCACACAATGAGCAGTTCTTC. The chain combines TRBV7-6 with TRBJ2-1, with D maybe TRBD2 (5 bases). Per germline, CDR1 SGHVS and CDR2 FNYEAQ. CDR3 length: 16 residues. Trimming left V 5 bases short and J 5 bases short, with 19 bases between. Based on the CDR3 plus reference TRBV7-6 and TRBJ2-1, the full variable domain is GAGVSQSPRYKVTKRGQDVALRCDPISGHVSLYWYRQALGQGPEFLTYFNYEAQQDKSGLPNDRFSAERPEGSISTLTIQRTEQRDSAMYRCASSRGLDRAHNEQFFGPGTRLTVL.

This rearrangement joins TRBV24-1 to TRBJ2-7, with D unresolved. From germline, CDR1 is KGHDR and CDR2 SFDVKD. The germline V and J ends were trimmed by 3 bases and 0 bases, with 8 bases remaining between them. The CDR3 has 14 residues. The CDR3 protein is CATSDPTSSYEQYF. The CDR3 region has the DNA TGTGCCACCAGTGATCCCACCAGCTCCTACGAGCAGTACTTC.

This sequence joins TRBV12-3 or TRBV12-4 and TRBJ2-2; 9 bases line up with TRBD1. This CDR3 has 16 residues. V gave up 4 bases and J gave up 3 bases; unmatched junction bases: 6. Here the CDR3 reads CASSYRTGDDTGELFF. The CDR3 DNA reads as TGTGCCAGCAGTTACCGGACAGGGGATGACACCGGGGAGCTGTTTTTT.

J is TRBJ2-5 and V is TRBV7-6; 8 bases match TRBD1. Germline V CDR1 and CDR2: SGHVS, FNYEAQ. Unmatched junction bases numbered 4, after V lost 5 bases and J lost 2 bases. CDR3 length equals 14 residues. The CDR3 region is CASSLGQGQETQYF. The CDR3 coding sequence is TGTGCCAGCAGCCTCGGACAGGGACAAGAGACCCAGTACTTC.

This clonotype counts as medium-sized. The chain joins TRBV7-3 to TRBJ2-3; D perhaps matches TRBD2 (6 bases). Trimming stripped 5 bases from V and 1 base from J, with 13 bases between. Germline values: CDR1 SGHTA, CDR2 FQGTGA. This CDR3 region has 15 residues. The CDR3 protein is CASSLGGIGTDTQYF. CDR3 in DNA: TGTGCCAGCAGCCTCGGAGGGATTGGCACAGATACGCAGTATTTT.

This clonotype appeared a few times. CDR3 residues: CASSQWGEGTDTQYF. Written as DNA, the CDR3 is TGTGCCAGCAGCCAATGGGGAGAGGGCACAGATACGCAGTATTTT. V and J are TRBV3-1 and TRBJ2-3; a possible D gene is TRBD2 (5 bases). V was trimmed by 2 bases and J by 1 base, leaving 10 bases between them. Germline V gene data show CDR1 as LGHDT and CDR2 as YNNKEL (reference sequence). The CDR3 is 15 amino acids.

This clonotype was seen only a few times. This chain connects TRBV7-9 to TRBJ2-1; 11 nucleotides match TRBD2. V trimming: 8 bases; J trimming: 5 bases; junction bases outside the gene matches: 11. This CDR3 region has 16 residues. The germline V gene encodes CDR1 SEHNR and CDR2 FQNEAQ (reference sequence). CDR3 amino acids: CASAPDSGGGNNEQFF. The CDR3 DNA sequence: TGTGCCAGCGCCCCGGATAGCGGGGGGGGAAACAATGAGCAGTTCTTC.

The genes are TRBV12-3 or TRBV12-4 and TRBJ2-3; D unclear. The DNA end is a closer match to TRBJ2-7, so the J assignment may be wrong. This CDR3 spans 16 amino acids. In DNA form, the CDR3 reads TGTGCCAGCAGTTTTTTTTCCTCCGGTCCTACCTACGAGCAGTACTTC. It translates to CASSFFSSGPTYEQYF.

The chain is built from TRBV7-9 and TRBJ2-4; D gene unclear. The CDR3 loop spans 13 amino acids. V lost 5 bases and J lost 7, with 12 bases in between. The germline CDR1 and CDR2 sequences are SEHNR and FQNEAQ (reference sequence). CDR3 amino acids: CASSPPGWNIQYF. DNA of the CDR3: TGTGCCAGCAGCCCCCCTGGGTGGAACATTCAGTACTTC.